This T cell receptor beta chain appears in the sequencing data of a study of graft-versus-host responses after intestinal transplantation. Study-level points and caveats: Detected in recipient marrow were GvH clones, some of which were first observed in ileum or blood.

This clone has a handful of counts. Germline assignment: CDR1 MNHNY and CDR2 SVGAGI (reference sequence). CDR3 length equals 12 residues. V shed 3 bases and J shed 2 bases, with 3 bases lying between them. The data were produced by immunoSEQ multiplex PCR, yet TCRdb's version contains in-frame clones alone and is incomplete. This sample has 21,000 or so clones, with around 56% found just once. The chain employs TRBV6-6 and TRBJ2-3; the D is unclear. The TCR comes from a human patient who received an intestinal transplant. The sample was alloreactive CD4+ T cells from a mixed lymphocyte reaction culture, taken before intestinal transplant. Subset of the sample: CFSE-low proliferating T cells sorted from roughly six-day pre-transplant mixed lymphocyte reaction (GvH or HvG direction). In DNA, the CDR3 is TGTGCCAGCAGTTATCTCACAGATACGCAGTATTTT. Protein product: CASSYLTDTQYF.